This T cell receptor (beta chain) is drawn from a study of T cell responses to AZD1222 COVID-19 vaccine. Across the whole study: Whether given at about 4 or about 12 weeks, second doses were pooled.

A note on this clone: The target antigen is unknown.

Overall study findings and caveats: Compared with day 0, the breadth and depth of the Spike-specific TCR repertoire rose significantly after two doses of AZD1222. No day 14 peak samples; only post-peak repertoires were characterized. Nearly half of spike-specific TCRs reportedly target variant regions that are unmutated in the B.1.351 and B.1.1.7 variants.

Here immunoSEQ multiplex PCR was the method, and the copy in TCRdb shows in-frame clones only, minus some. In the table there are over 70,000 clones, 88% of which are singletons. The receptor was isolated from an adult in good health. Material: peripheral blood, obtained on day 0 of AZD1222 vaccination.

Here the CDR3 DNA reads TGTGCCAGCAGTCTCCGACAATCCAATCAGCCCCAGCATTTT. Translation gives CASSLRQSNQPQHF. This rearrangement joins TRBV28 to TRBJ1-5, with D uncertain. CDR1 is MDHEN, CDR2 SYDVKM, per germline. The CDR3 totals 14 residues. Deletions cut 5 bases from V and 3 bases from J, with 11 bases between.